This T cell receptor (beta chain) was observed in a study of blood T cells in healthy people across ages. Study-level results: Without sorted subsets, naive and antigen-experienced compartments could not be conclusively compared.

This clonotype appeared a few times. The antigen remains undetermined. A minimum of 5 micrograms of total RNA was extracted per sample. The V end was cut by 3 bases, the J end by 9 bases, with 21 bases between. The CDR3 spans 16 residues. Per the germline V gene, CDR1 is ENHRY and CDR2 is SYGVKD. The authors ran a second PCR of about 6 to 11 cycles using a sample-barcoded 5' primer and a J-beta primer mix. At least 2.5 million CDR3-containing paired-end reads were obtained per sample. Each CDR3 protein gets one entry after TCRdb re-called the 5' RACE reads with MiXCR. The sample shows 1.5 million to 1.9 million distinct CDR3 sequences, roughly 43% of them seen only once.

Sequenced material: blood. This TCR derives from a woman between 18 and 30 years old in good health. The chain joins TRBV10-3 to TRBJ1-5; D possibly corresponds to TRBD1 (6 bases). CDR3 sequence: CAISDSGTRNRGPQHF. CDR3 nucleotide sequence: TGTGCCATCAGTGATTCAGGGACACGAAATCGTGGGCCCCAGCATTTT.